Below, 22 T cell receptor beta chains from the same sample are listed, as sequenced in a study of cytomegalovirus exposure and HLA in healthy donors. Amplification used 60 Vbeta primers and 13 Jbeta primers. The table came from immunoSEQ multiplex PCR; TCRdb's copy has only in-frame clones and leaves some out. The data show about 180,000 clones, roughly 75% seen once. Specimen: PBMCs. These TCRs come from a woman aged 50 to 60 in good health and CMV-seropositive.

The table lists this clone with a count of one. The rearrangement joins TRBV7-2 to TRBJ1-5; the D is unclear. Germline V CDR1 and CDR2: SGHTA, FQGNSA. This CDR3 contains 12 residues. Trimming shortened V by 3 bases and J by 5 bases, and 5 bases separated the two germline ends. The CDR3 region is CASSFQDQPQHF. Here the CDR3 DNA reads TGTGCCAGCAGCTTTCAGGATCAGCCCCAGCATTTT. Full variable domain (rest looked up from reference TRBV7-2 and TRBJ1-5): GAGVSQSPSNKVTEKGKDVELRCDPISGHTALYWYRQSLGQGLEFLIYFQGNSAPDKSGLPSDRFSAERTGGSVSTLTIQRTQQEDSAVYLCASSFQDQPQHFGDGTRLSIL.

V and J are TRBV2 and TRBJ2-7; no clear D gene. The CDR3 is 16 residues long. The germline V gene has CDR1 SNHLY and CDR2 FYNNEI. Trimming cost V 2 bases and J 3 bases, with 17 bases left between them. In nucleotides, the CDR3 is TGTGCCAGCAGTGAACGGTTAGTACTCCCGAACTACGAGCAGTACTTC. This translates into CASSERLVLPNYEQYF.

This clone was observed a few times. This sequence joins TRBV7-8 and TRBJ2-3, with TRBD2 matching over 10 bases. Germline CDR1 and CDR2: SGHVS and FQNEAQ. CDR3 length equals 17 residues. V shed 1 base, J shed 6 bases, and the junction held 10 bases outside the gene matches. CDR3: CASSLVSASGRGDTQYF. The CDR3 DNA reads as TGTGCCAGCAGCTTAGTCTCGGCTAGCGGGAGAGGGGATACGCAGTATTTT.

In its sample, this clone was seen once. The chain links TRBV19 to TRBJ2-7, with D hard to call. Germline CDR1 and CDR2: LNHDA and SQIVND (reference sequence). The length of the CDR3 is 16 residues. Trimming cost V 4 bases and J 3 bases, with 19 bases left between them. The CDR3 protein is CASSTSPERPGYEQYF. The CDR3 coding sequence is TGTGCCAGTAGTACGTCGCCCGAGAGACCAGGCTACGAGCAGTACTTC.

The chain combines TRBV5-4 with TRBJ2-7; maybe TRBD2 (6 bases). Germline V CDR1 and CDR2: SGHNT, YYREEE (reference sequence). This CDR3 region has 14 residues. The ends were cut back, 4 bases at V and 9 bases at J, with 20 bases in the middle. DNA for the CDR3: TGTGCCAGCAGCGGTTATGGGCGGGGAGTGGGGCAGTACTTC. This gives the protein CASSGYGRGVGQYF.

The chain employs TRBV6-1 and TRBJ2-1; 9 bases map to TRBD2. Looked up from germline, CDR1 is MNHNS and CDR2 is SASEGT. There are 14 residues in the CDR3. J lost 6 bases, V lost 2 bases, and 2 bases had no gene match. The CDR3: CASSESGLANEQFF. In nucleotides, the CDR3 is TGTGCCAGCAGTGAATCGGGACTAGCCAATGAGCAGTTCTTC.

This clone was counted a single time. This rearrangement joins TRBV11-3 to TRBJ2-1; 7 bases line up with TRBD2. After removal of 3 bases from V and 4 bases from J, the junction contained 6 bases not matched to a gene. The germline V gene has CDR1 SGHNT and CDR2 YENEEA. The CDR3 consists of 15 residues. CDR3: CASSFGGGNYNEQFF. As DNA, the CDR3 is TGTGCCAGCAGCTTCGGGGGAGGGAATTACAATGAGCAGTTCTTC. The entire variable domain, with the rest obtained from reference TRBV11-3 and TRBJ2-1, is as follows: EAGVVQSPRYKIIEKKQPVAFWCNPISGHNTLYWYLQNLGQGPELLIRYENEEAVDDSQLPKDRFSAERLKGVDSTLKIQPAELGDSAVYLCASSFGGGNYNEQFFGPGTRLTVL.

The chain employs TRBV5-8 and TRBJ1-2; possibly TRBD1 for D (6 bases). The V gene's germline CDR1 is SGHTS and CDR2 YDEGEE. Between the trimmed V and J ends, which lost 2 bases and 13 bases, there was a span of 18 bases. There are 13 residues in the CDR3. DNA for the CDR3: TGTGCCAGCAGCTTTGGGGGACATCAGATTGTCACCTTC. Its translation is CASSFGGHQIVTF.

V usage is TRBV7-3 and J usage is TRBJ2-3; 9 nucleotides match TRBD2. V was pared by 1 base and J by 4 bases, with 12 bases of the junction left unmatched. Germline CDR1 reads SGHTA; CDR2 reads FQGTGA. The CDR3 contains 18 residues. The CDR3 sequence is CASSLMGGAGGPSDTQYF. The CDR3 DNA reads TGTGCCAGCAGCTTAATGGGAGGGGCGGGAGGGCCGTCAGATACGCAGTATTTT.

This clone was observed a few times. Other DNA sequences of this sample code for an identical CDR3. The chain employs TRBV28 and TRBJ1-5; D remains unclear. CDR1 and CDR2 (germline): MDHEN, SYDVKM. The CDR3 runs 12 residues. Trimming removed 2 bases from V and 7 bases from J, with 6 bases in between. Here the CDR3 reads CASSLLGQPQHF. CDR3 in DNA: TGTGCCAGCAGTTTACTAGGCCAGCCCCAGCATTTT.

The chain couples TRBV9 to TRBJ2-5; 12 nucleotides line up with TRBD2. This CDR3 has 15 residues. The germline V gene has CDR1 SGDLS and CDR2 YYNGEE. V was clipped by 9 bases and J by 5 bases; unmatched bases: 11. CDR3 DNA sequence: TGTGCCACCTCGACTAGCGGGGGCCTGGGGGAGACCCAGTACTTC. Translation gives CATSTSGGLGETQYF.

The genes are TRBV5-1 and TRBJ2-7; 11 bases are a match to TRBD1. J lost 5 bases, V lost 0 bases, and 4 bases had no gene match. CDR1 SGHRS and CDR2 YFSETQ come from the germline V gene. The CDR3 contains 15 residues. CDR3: CASSLGTGGIDEQYF. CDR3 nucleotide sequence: TGCGCCAGCAGCTTGGGGACAGGGGGCATCGACGAGCAGTACTTC. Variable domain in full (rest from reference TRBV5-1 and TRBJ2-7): KAGVTQTPRYLIKTRGQQVTLSCSPISGHRSVSWYQQTPGQGLQFLFEYFSETQRNKGNFPGRFSGRQFSNSRSEMNVSTLELGDSALYLCASSLGTGGIDEQYFGPGTRLTVT.

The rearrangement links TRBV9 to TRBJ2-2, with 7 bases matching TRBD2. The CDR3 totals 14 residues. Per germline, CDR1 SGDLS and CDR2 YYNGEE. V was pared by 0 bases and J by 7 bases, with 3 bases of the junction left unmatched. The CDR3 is CASSVEGGGGELFF. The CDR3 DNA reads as TGTGCCAGCAGCGTAGAAGGCGGGGGCGGGGAGCTGTTTTTT.

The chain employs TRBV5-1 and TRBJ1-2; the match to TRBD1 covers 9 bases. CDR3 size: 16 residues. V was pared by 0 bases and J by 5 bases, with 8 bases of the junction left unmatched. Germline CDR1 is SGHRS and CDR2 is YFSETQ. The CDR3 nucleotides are TGCGCCAGCAGCTTGGTAACAGGGGGCGCTGGATATGGCTACACCTTC. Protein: CASSLVTGGAGYGYTF.

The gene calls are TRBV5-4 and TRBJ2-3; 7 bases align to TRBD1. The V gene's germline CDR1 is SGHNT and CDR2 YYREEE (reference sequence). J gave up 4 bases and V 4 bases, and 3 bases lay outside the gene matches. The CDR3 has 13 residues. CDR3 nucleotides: TGTGCCAGCAGCCGGACAGGCGCAGATACGCAGTATTTT. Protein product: CASSRTGADTQYF.

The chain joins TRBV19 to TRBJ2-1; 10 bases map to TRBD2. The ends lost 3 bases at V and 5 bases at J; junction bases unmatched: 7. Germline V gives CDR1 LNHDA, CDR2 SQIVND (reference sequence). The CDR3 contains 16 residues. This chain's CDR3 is CASSIPRTSGNNEQFF. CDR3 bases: TGTGCCAGTAGTATCCCACGGACTAGCGGAAACAATGAGCAGTTCTTC.

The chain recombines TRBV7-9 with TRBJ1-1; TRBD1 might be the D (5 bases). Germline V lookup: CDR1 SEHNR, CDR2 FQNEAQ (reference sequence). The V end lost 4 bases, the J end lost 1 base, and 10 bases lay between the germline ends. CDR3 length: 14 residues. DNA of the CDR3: TGTGCCAGCAGCTCTAGAGACAGGAACACTGAAGCTTTCTTT. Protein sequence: CASSSRDRNTEAFF.

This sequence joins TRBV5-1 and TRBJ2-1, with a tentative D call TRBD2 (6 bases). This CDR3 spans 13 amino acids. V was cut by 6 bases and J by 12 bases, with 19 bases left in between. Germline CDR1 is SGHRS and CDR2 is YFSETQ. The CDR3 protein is CASTKEEGRTQFF. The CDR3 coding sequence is TGCGCCAGCACCAAGGAGGAGGGGCGGACGCAGTTCTTC.

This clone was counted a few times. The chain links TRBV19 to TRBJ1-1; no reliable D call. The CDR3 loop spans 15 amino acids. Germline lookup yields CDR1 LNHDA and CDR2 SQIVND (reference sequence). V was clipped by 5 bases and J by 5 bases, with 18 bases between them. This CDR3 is CASSPRFFRGTEAFF. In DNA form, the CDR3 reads TGTGCCAGTAGTCCAAGATTTTTTAGAGGGACTGAAGCTTTCTTT.

CDR3 DNA sequence: TGTGCCAGCAGCCCCCTCCGACAGGGTGAAGCTTTCTTT. Its protein product is CASSPLRQGEAFF. The chain joins TRBV28 to TRBJ1-1; TRBD1 agrees at 7 bases. In germline, CDR1 is MDHEN, CDR2 SYDVKM. The J segment lost 7 bases and the V segment lost 6 bases, leaving 8 bases of the junction unmatched. The CDR3 is 13 amino acids.

The CDR3 DNA reads TGTGCCAGCAGCTTTAACCGCGTCTACGAGCAGTACTTC. Amino acid sequence: CASSFNRVYEQYF. The chain carries TRBV11-2 and TRBJ2-7; D unresolved. CDR3 size: 13 residues. Trimming pared 3 bases from V and 3 bases from J, leaving 9 bases between. CDR1 is SGHAT, CDR2 FQNNGV, per germline.

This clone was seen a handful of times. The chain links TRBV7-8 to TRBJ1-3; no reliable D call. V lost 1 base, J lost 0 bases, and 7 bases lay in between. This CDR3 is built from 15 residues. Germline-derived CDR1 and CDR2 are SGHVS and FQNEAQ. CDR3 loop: CASSLVAFSGNTIYF. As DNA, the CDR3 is TGTGCCAGCAGCTTAGTGGCATTCTCTGGAAACACCATATATTTT.